This TCR beta chain originates from a study of cytomegalovirus exposure and HLA in healthy donors. Across the whole study: Among around 180 million T cells, an earlier analysis found around 100 million unique TCR beta sequences.

Study-wide results and caveats: Data from an earlier analysis indicated that most TCR beta V segments were productive either about 87% or about 30% of the time. In a later analysis, HLA-associated TCR beta chains were more clonally expanded than equally common others.

V lost 3 bases and J 8 bases, leaving 19 bases between the germline ends. The CDR3 is made up of 16 amino acids. CDR1 SGHDN and CDR2 FVKESK come from the germline V gene. On this clone itself: Its specificity is not known.

The PCR ran on 60 Vbeta and 13 Jbeta primers. Repertoires were generated with immunoSEQ multiplex PCR, while TCRdb's copy carries only in-frame clones and drops some. The table lists 310,000 or so clones, approximately 90% of them singletons. The sequenced sample was PBMCs. The chain uses TRBV14 and TRBJ2-2; D gene ambiguous. The clonotype was recovered from a woman in her late teens or twenties in good health and CMV-seronegative. The CDR3 protein is CASSQIPKVSLGELFF. The CDR3 DNA is TGTGCCAGCAGCCAGATACCCAAAGTGTCACTGGGGGAGCTGTTTTTT.